The clone carrying this T cell receptor beta chain occurred a few times. The antigen is unknown. This record belongs to a study of cytotoxic CD8 clonotypes in ibrutinib-treated CLL. Study details: Treatment had run for a median around 12 months, range 6 to 36, when response samples were taken.

Study-wide findings and caveats: T-cell clonality at baseline went above that of age-matched healthy donors and rose and fell with circulating CD8+ T-cell counts. Public clonotypes were uncommon and contracted or stayed stable on treatment.

The planned depth of sequencing spanned 1 in 200,000 to 1 in 1 million T cells. Measured with immunoSEQ multiplex PCR; TCRdb has only the in-frame clones, and not every one. This sample has roughly 56,000 clones, with over 60% found just once. The CDR3 runs to 13 residues. The V gene's germline CDR1 is LNHDA and CDR2 SQIVND (reference sequence). V gave up 9 bases and J gave up 6 bases; unmatched junction bases: 8. Here the sequenced sample was PBMCs, taken after 12 months of ibrutinib treatment. This clonotype originated in a human donor with chronic lymphocytic leukemia. The rearrangement uses TRBV19 and TRBJ1-5, with 7 bases that match TRBD1. CDR3 DNA sequence: TGTGCCAGCTGCGACAGGGTCGGTCAGCCCCAGCATTTT. Translating it yields CASCDRVGQPQHF.